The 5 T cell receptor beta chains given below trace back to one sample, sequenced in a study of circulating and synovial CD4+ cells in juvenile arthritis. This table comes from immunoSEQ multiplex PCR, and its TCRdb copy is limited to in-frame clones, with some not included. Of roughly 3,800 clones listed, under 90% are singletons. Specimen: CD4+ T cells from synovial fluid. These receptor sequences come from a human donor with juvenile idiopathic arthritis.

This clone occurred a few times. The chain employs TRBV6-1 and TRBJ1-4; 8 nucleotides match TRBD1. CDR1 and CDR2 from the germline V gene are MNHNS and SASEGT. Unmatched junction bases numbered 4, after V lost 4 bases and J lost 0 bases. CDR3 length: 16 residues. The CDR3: CASSGQGRATNEKLFF. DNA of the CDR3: TGTGCCAGCAGTGGACAGGGGCGAGCAACTAATGAAAAACTGTTTTTT.

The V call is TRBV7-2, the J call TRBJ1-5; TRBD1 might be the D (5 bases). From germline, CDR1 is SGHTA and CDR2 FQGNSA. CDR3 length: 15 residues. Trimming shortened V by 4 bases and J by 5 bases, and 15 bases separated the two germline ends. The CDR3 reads CASSSRGGGDQPQHF. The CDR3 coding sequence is TGTGCCAGCAGCTCAAGGGGTGGCGGAGATCAGCCCCAGCATTTT.

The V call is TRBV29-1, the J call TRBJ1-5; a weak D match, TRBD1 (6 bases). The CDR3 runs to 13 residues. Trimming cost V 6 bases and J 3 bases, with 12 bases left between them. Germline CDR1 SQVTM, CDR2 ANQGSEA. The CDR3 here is CSVRTASNQPQHF. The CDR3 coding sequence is TGCAGCGTACGGACAGCTTCCAATCAGCCCCAGCATTTT.

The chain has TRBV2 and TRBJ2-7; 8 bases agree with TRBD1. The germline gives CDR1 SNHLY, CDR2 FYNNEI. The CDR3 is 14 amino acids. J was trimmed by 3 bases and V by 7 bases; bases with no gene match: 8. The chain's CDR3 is CASTRGQGDYEQYF. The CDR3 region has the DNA TGTGCCAGCACCCGTGGACAGGGAGACTACGAGCAGTACTTC.

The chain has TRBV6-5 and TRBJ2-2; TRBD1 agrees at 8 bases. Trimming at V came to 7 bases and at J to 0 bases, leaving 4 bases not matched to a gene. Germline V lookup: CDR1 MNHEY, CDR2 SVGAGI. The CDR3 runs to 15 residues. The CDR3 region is CASKRQGTNTGELFF. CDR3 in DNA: TGTGCCAGCAAAAGACAGGGGACGAACACCGGGGAGCTGTTTTTT.